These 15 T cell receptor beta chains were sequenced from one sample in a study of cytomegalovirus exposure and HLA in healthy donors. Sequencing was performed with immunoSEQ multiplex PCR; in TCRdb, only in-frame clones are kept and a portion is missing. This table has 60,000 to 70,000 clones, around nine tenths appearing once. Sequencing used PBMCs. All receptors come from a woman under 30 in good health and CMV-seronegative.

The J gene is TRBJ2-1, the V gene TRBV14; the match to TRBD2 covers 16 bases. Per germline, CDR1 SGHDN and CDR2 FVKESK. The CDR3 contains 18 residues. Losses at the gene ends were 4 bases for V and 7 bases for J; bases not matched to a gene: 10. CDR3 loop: CASSPGTSGGAWRNEQFF. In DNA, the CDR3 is TGTGCCAGCAGCCCTGGGACTAGCGGGGGGGCCTGGAGGAATGAGCAGTTCTTC. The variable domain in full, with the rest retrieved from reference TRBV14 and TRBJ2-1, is EAGVTQFPSHSVIEKGQTVTLRCDPISGHDNLYWYRRVMGKEIKFLLHFVKESKQDESGMPNNRFLAERTGGTYSTLKVQPAELEDSGVYFCASSPGTSGGAWRNEQFFGPGTRLTVL.

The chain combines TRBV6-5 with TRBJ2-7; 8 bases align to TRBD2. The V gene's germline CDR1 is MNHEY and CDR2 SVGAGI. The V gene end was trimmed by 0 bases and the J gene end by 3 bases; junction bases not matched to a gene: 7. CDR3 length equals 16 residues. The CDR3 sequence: CASSYSRGGDFYEQYF. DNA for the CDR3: TGTGCCAGCAGTTACTCCCGGGGGGGCGATTTCTACGAGCAGTACTTC.

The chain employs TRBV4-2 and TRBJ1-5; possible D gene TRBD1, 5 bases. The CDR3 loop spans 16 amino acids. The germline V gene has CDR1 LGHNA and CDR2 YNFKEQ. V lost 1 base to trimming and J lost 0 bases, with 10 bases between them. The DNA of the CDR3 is TGTGCCAGCAGCCAAGGGGGCGGCTATAGCAATCAGCCCCAGCATTTT. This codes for CASSQGGGYSNQPQHF.

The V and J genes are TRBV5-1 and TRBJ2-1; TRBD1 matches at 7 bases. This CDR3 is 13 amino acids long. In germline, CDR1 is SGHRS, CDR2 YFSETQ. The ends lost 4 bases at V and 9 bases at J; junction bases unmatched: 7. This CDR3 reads CASSPTGTVEQFF. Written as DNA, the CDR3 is TGCGCCAGCAGCCCCACGGGGACAGTTGAGCAGTTCTTC.

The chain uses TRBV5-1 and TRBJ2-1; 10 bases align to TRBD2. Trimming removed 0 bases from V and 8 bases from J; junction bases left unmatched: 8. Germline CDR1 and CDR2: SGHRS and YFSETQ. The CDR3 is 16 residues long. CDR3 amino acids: CASSLDEAGGPYEQFF. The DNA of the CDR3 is TGCGCCAGCAGCTTGGACGAAGCGGGAGGGCCCTATGAGCAGTTCTTC.

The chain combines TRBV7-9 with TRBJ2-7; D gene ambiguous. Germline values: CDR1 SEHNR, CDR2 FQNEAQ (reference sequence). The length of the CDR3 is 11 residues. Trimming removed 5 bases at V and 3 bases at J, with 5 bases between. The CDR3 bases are TGTGCCAGCAGCCCCCTCTACGAGCAGTACTTC. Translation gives CASSPLYEQYF.

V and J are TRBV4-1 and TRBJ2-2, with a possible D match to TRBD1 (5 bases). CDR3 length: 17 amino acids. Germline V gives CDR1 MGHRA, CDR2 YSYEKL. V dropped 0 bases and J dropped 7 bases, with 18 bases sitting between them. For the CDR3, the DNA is TGCGCCAGCAGCCAAGAGGTCCCACGCAGGGTCGGCGGGGAGCTGTTTTTT. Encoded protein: CASSQEVPRRVGGELFF.

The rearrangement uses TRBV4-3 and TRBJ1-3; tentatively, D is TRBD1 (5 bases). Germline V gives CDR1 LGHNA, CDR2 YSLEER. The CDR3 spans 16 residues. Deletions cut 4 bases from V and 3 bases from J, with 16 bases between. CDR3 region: CASSLARLGLGNTIYF. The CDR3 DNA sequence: TGCGCCAGCAGCCTGGCGAGGTTGGGGCTTGGAAACACCATATATTTT.

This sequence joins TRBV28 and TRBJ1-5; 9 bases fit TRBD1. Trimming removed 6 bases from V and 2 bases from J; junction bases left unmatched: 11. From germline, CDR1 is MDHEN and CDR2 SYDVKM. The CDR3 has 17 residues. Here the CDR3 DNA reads TGTGCCAGCAGCGACGGGACAGGGCTACGAGGCAATCAGCCCCAGCATTTT. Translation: CASSDGTGLRGNQPQHF.

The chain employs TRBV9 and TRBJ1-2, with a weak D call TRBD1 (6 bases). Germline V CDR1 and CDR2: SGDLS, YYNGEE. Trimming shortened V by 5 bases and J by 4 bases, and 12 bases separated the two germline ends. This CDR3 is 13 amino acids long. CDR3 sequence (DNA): TGTGCCAGCAGGGACAGACAGAGCTATGGCTACACCTTC. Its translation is CASRDRQSYGYTF.

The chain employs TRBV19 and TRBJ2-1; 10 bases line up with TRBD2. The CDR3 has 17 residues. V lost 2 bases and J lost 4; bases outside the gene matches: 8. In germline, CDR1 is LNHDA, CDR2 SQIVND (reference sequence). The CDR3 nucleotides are TGTGCCAGTAGTATATCTAGCGGGAGCCTACAATACAATGAGCAGTTCTTC. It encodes CASSISSGSLQYNEQFF.

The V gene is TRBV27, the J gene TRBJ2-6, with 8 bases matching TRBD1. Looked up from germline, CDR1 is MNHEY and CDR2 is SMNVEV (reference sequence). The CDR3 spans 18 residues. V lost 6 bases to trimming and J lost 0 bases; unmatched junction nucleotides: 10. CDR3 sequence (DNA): TGTGCCAGCAGCCAACAGGGGGGTGCCCACTCTGGGGCCAACGTCCTGACTTTC. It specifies CASSQQGGAHSGANVLTF.

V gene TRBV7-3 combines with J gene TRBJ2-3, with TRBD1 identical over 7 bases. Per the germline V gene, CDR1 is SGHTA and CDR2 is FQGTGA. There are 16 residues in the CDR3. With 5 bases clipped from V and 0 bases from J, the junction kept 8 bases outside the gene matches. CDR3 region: CASSLRGGQSTDTQYF. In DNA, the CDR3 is TGTGCCAGCAGCCTAAGAGGGGGCCAGAGCACAGATACGCAGTATTTT.

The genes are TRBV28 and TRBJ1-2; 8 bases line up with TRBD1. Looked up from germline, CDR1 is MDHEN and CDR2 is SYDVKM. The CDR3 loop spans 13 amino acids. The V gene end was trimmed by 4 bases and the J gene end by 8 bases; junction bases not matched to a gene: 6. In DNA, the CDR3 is TGTGCCAGCAGTTCGGGACAGGATATGGGCTACACCTTC. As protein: CASSSGQDMGYTF.

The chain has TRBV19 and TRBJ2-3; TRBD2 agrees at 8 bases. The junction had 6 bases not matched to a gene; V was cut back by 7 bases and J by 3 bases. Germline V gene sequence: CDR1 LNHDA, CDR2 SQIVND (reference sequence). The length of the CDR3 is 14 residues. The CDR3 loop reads CASNAGGWTDTQYF. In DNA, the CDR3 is TGTGCCAGTAATGCGGGAGGTTGGACAGATACGCAGTATTTT.